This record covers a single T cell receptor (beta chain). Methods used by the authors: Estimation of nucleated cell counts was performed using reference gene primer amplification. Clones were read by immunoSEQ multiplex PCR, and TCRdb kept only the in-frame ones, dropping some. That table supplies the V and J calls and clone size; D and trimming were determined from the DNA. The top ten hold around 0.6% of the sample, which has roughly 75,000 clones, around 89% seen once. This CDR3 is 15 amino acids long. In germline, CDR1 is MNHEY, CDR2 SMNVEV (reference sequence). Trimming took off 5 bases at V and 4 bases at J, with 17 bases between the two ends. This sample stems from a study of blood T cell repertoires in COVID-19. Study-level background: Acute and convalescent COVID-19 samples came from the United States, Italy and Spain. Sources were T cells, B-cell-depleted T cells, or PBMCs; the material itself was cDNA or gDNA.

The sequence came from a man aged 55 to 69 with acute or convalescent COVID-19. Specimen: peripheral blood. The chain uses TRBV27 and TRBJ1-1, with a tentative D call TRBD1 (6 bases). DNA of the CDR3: TGTGCCAGCAGTCCACCTTACAGGGATCGCACTGAAGCTTTCTTT. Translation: CASSPPYRDRTEAFF.